These 11 T cell receptor beta chains came from one sample sequenced in a study of T cell clonotyping in hematopoietic cell transplantation. TCRdb keeps only in-frame clones here, not all; method: immunoSEQ multiplex PCR. The table records 5,400 or so clones, roughly 88% of them present only once. Material: peripheral blood mononuclear cells, obtained 100 days after allogeneic stem cell transplant. These TCRs come from a female patient aged 45-60 years who had an allogeneic stem cell transplant from a related donor, so the T cells may come from the graft donor. Some clones in this sample may be carry-over from other donors' samples.

This chain uses TRBV6-1 with TRBJ1-5; D is ambiguous. The CDR3 has 15 amino acids. V lost 4 bases and J 3 bases, leaving 13 bases between the germline ends. Germline assignment: CDR1 MNHNS and CDR2 SASEGT. The DNA for the CDR3 is TGTGCCAGCAGTGTAAGTCGGGGTCCCAATCAGCCCCAGCATTTT. Its translation is CASSVSRGPNQPQHF.

This chain joins TRBV28 and TRBJ2-2; D unresolved. The CDR3 loop spans 13 amino acids. V was trimmed by 10 bases and J by 7 bases, leaving 16 bases between them. The germline V gene encodes CDR1 MDHEN and CDR2 SYDVKM. Here the CDR3 DNA reads TGTGCCACCCAATTGGGTGGGGTCGGGGAGCTGTTTTTT. Its protein product is CATQLGGVGELFF.

This rearrangement joins TRBV6-1 to TRBJ1-5; D is ambiguous. V was cut by 8 bases and J by 0 bases, with 11 bases left in between. CDR1 is MNHNS, CDR2 SASEGT, per germline. The CDR3 extends over 14 amino acids. This chain's CDR3 is CASGGQVSNQPQHF. CDR3 in DNA: TGTGCCAGCGGTGGGCAAGTTAGCAATCAGCCCCAGCATTTT.

The rearrangement links TRBV10-3 to TRBJ2-2; 7 bases are shared with TRBD1. Germline CDR1 reads ENHRY; CDR2 reads SYGVKD. The CDR3 contains 15 residues. J gave up 4 bases and V 3 bases, and 5 bases lay outside the gene matches. Written as DNA, the CDR3 is TGTGCCATCAGTGAAAGGGGGCCTCCCACCGGGGAGCTGTTTTTT. Translated: CAISERGPPTGELFF.

The CDR3 sequence: CASSVDTGTHYGYTF. CDR3 bases: TGTGCCAGCAGCGTAGATACAGGGACGCACTATGGCTACACCTTC. The J gene is TRBJ1-2, the V gene TRBV9, with D maybe TRBD1 (6 bases). Germline CDR1 is SGDLS and CDR2 is YYNGEE. V was pared by 0 bases and J by 3 bases, with 12 bases between. The CDR3 is 15 amino acids.

V and J are TRBV27 and TRBJ1-1; D may be TRBD1 (5 bases). V was shortened by 2 bases and J by 3 bases, with 7 bases between the two germline ends. Germline values: CDR1 MNHEY, CDR2 SMNVEV (reference sequence). The CDR3 loop spans 13 amino acids. The CDR3 protein is CASSLKGYTEAFF. The CDR3 region has the DNA TGTGCCAGCAGTTTAAAGGGGTACACTGAAGCTTTCTTT.

The chain joins TRBV6-5 to TRBJ2-2, with 11 bases matching TRBD2. Germline CDR1 MNHEY, CDR2 SVGAGI. The CDR3 totals 15 residues. V lost 6 bases to trimming and J lost 5 bases; unmatched junction nucleotides: 5. The CDR3 region has the DNA TGTGCCAGCAGCCCGGGACTAGCGGCGACCGGGGAGCTGTTTTTT. Its translation: CASSPGLAATGELFF.

This sequence joins TRBV6-5 and TRBJ2-3; 7 nucleotides line up with TRBD2. The trim removed 8 bases at V and 4 bases at J, leaving 3 bases unmatched. The CDR3 covers 12 residues. Germline loops: CDR1 MNHEY, CDR2 SVGAGI. CDR3 region: CASRGVPDTQYF. The CDR3 coding sequence is TGTGCCAGCCGGGGGGTGCCAGATACGCAGTATTTT.

The V call is TRBV2, the J call TRBJ2-2, with 12 bases that match TRBD2. This CDR3 is 17 amino acids long. Germline CDR1 reads SNHLY; CDR2 reads FYNNEI. Trimming at V came to 6 bases and at J to 6 bases, leaving 11 bases not matched to a gene. The CDR3 sequence: CASSLRRLAGAAGELFF. DNA of the CDR3: TGTGCCAGCAGCCTCAGAAGACTAGCGGGAGCTGCCGGGGAGCTGTTTTTT.

The chain employs TRBV29-1 and TRBJ2-2; 12 bases agree with TRBD1. Unmatched junction bases numbered 9, after V lost 7 bases and J lost 6 bases. Germline V CDR1 and CDR2: SQVTM, ANQGSEA. The CDR3 runs 15 residues. Here the CDR3 reads CSAPGTGGDAGELFF. The CDR3, as DNA: TGCAGCGCACCAGGGACAGGGGGCGATGCCGGGGAGCTGTTTTTT.

The chain is built from TRBV11-3 and TRBJ1-1; no definite D call. The CDR3 is 15 amino acids. Trimming pared 10 bases from V and 1 base from J, leaving 19 bases between. Germline CDR1 SGHNT, CDR2 YENEEA. The CDR3 nucleotides are TGTGCCACCAGTGATCCCCTACAAGAGAACACTGAAGCTTTCTTT. Its protein is CATSDPLQENTEAFF.